The 28 T cell receptor beta chains below all came from one sample that was sequenced in a study of cytomegalovirus exposure and HLA in healthy donors. Vbeta (60) and Jbeta (13) primers were used in the PCR. This table comes from immunoSEQ multiplex PCR, and its TCRdb copy is limited to in-frame clones, with some not included. The table has some 120,000 clones, roughly 79% seen once. The material sequenced was PBMCs. The receptors were gathered from a man aged 25-45 years in good health and CMV-seronegative.

The chain is built from TRBV4-2 and TRBJ2-7; a weak D match, TRBD2 (7 bases). Germline V CDR1 and CDR2: LGHNA, YNFKEQ. V lost 5 bases to trimming and J lost 6 bases, with 17 bases between them. The CDR3 consists of 14 residues. The CDR3 reads CASSNEGEGVEQYF. In DNA, the CDR3 is TGTGCCAGCAGCAACGAGGGGGAGGGGGTCGAGCAGTACTTC.

The chain employs TRBV28 and TRBJ2-5; D may be TRBD1 (5 bases). V lost 3 bases, J lost 5 bases, and 10 bases lay in between. Per the germline V gene, CDR1 is MDHEN and CDR2 is SYDVKM. This CDR3 has 13 residues. The CDR3 region has the DNA TGTGCCAGCAGTTTCAGTGGGGCGGAGACCCAGTACTTC. Translated: CASSFSGAETQYF.

This chain joins TRBV19 and TRBJ2-2; 9 bases are a match to TRBD1. This CDR3 comprises 16 residues. V trimming: 3 bases; J trimming: 3 bases; junction bases outside the gene matches: 5. CDR1 is LNHDA, CDR2 SQIVND, per germline (reference sequence). The CDR3 is CASSILTGGYTGELFF. CDR3 bases: TGTGCCAGTAGTATCTTGACAGGGGGTTACACCGGGGAGCTGTTTTTT.

V usage is TRBV28 and J usage is TRBJ2-5; TRBD2 agrees at 15 bases. Germline V lookup: CDR1 MDHEN, CDR2 SYDVKM. The CDR3 is 16 amino acids. With V trimmed by 6 bases and J by 3 bases, 5 bases remained unmatched. The CDR3 bases are TGTGCCAGCAGCAAAGGGACTAGCGGGGGGAAAGAGACCCAGTACTTC. Its protein is CASSKGTSGGKETQYF. Looking up the rest from reference TRBV28 and TRBJ2-5 gives the full variable domain: DVKVTQSSRYLVKRTGEKVFLECVQDMDHENMFWYRQDPGLGLRLIYFSYDVKMKEKGDIPEGYSVSREKKERFSLILESASTNQTSMYLCASSKGTSGGKETQYFGPGTRLLVL.

CDR3: CASSQVSGGAADTQYF. The CDR3 nucleotides are TGTGCCAGCAGCCAAGTTAGCGGGGGGGCCGCAGATACGCAGTATTTT. The V and J genes are TRBV4-2 and TRBJ2-3, with TRBD2 identical over 11 bases. This CDR3 has 16 amino acids. The V segment lost 1 base and the J segment 4 bases; nucleotides outside the gene matches: 4. Germline CDR1 is LGHNA and CDR2 is YNFKEQ.

The J gene is TRBJ2-7, the V gene TRBV14, with TRBD1 identical over 8 bases. Germline CDR1 is SGHDN and CDR2 is FVKESK. The CDR3 extends over 16 amino acids. The V and J ends lost 4 bases and 0 bases, in that order; junction bases with no gene match: 8. Written as DNA, the CDR3 is TGTGCCAGCAGCCCGTATGACAGGGGCGGCTCCTACGAGCAGTACTTC. As protein: CASSPYDRGGSYEQYF.

The genes are TRBV7-3 and TRBJ2-3, with 9 positions matching TRBD2. The CDR3 totals 14 residues. The germline gives CDR1 SGHTA, CDR2 FQGTGA. The J segment lost 5 bases and the V segment lost 5 bases, leaving 5 bases of the junction unmatched. The CDR3 DNA follows: TGTGCCAGCAGCCCAGGACTAGCGATAGATACGCAGTATTTT. This translates into CASSPGLAIDTQYF.

The chain couples TRBV7-2 to TRBJ1-3; D is unclear. This CDR3 has 15 residues. Trimming took 4 bases from V and 2 from J, leaving 12 bases between them. CDR1 and CDR2 from the germline V gene are SGHTA and FQGNSA. This chain's CDR3 is CASSSTMEAGNTIYF. The CDR3 DNA reads as TGTGCCAGCAGCTCCACCATGGAGGCTGGAAACACCATATATTTT.

The rearrangement links TRBV28 to TRBJ2-7; D may be TRBD1 (7 bases). CDR3 size: 15 residues. From germline, CDR1 is MDHEN and CDR2 SYDVKM. Trimming took off 7 bases at V and 0 bases at J, with 16 bases between the two ends. CDR3 region: CASTGGTALSYEQYF. CDR3 bases: TGTGCCAGCACAGGGGGGACAGCTCTCTCCTACGAGCAGTACTTC.

The chain couples TRBV4-1 to TRBJ2-5; a weak D match, TRBD2 (6 bases). The CDR3 has 15 residues. Per the germline V gene, CDR1 is MGHRA and CDR2 is YSYEKL. V gave up 3 bases and J gave up 0 bases, with 11 bases separating them. The CDR3 DNA reads TGCGCCAGCAGCCAGCGATCTAGCGACCAAGAGACCCAGTACTTC. Translating it yields CASSQRSSDQETQYF.

This rearrangement joins TRBV5-1 to TRBJ2-7; D gene uncertain. CDR1 is SGHRS, CDR2 YFSETQ, per germline. The germline V and J ends were trimmed by 4 bases and 3 bases, with 8 bases remaining between them. The CDR3 spans 12 residues. The CDR3 protein is CASSEESYEQYF. CDR3 in DNA: TGCGCCAGCAGCGAAGAGAGCTACGAGCAGTACTTC.

The rearrangement joins TRBV13 to TRBJ2-5; D is perhaps TRBD2 (6 bases). Trimming left V 6 bases short and J 7 bases short, with 18 bases between. Germline lookup yields CDR1 PRHDT and CDR2 FYEKMQ (reference sequence). The CDR3 is made up of 14 amino acids. The CDR3, as DNA: TGTGCCAGCAGTACCGCCCGGAGGGTAGGGACCCAGTACTTC. It encodes CASSTARRVGTQYF.

The rearrangement links TRBV5-6 to TRBJ2-3; TRBD2 aligns across 9 bases. The germline V gene encodes CDR1 SGHDT and CDR2 YYEEEE. V lost 2 bases to trimming and J lost 2 bases; unmatched junction nucleotides: 3. This CDR3 is 15 amino acids long. The CDR3 region has the DNA TGTGCCAGCAGCTTAGCGGGGGGATACACAGATACGCAGTATTTT. Its translation is CASSLAGGYTDTQYF.

This clone was observed once. This rearrangement joins TRBV29-1 to TRBJ1-1; 9 bases line up with TRBD1. The CDR3 totals 16 residues. Per germline, CDR1 SQVTM and CDR2 ANQGSEA. Trimming at V came to 4 bases and at J to 1 base, leaving 10 bases not matched to a gene. The CDR3, as DNA: TGCAGCGTTGTACCCTGGGGACAGGGAAGGAACACTGAAGCTTTCTTT. This gives the protein CSVVPWGQGRNTEAFF.

The genes are TRBV28 and TRBJ1-1; possible D gene TRBD1, 6 bases. V was shortened by 5 bases and J by 5 bases, with 18 bases between the two germline ends. Germline V gene lookup returns CDR1 MDHEN and CDR2 SYDVKM. The CDR3 has 15 residues. CDR3: CASSPPTGSLTEAFF. The CDR3, as DNA: TGTGCCAGCAGTCCCCCGACAGGCAGCTTAACTGAAGCTTTCTTT. The full variable domain, with the rest looked up from reference TRBV28 and TRBJ1-1, is DVKVTQSSRYLVKRTGEKVFLECVQDMDHENMFWYRQDPGLGLRLIYFSYDVKMKEKGDIPEGYSVSREKKERFSLILESASTNQTSMYLCASSPPTGSLTEAFFGQGTRLTVV.

The chain has TRBV5-1 and TRBJ2-1; TRBD2 matches at 11 bases. The CDR3 length is 14 residues. Germline values: CDR1 SGHRS, CDR2 YFSETQ. The V and J ends lost 2 bases and 8 bases, in that order; junction bases with no gene match: 3. The CDR3 here is CASSFTSGSDEQFF. The DNA for the CDR3 is TGCGCCAGCAGCTTTACTAGCGGGAGCGATGAGCAGTTCTTC.

The chain employs TRBV28 and TRBJ2-7; 7 bases line up with TRBD2. From germline, CDR1 is MDHEN and CDR2 SYDVKM. The trim removed 3 bases at V and 0 bases at J, leaving 2 bases unmatched. CDR3 size: 14 residues. The CDR3 nucleotides are TGTGCCAGCAGTTTGGCGGGGGACTCCTACGAGCAGTACTTC. Translating it yields CASSLAGDSYEQYF.

This rearrangement joins TRBV7-2 to TRBJ2-3, with a possible D match to TRBD2 (6 bases). The CDR3 is 16 residues long. Germline lookup yields CDR1 SGHTA and CDR2 FQGNSA. V shed 1 base and J shed 5 bases, with 16 bases lying between them. CDR3 residues: CASSLGAGSSRDTQYF. DNA of the CDR3: TGTGCCAGCAGCTTAGGGGCCGGGAGCTCTAGAGATACGCAGTATTTT.

This CDR3 is CASSLYGAGRVTDTQYF. DNA for the CDR3: TGTGCCAGCAGTTTATACGGGGCCGGGAGGGTGACAGATACGCAGTATTTT. The V gene is TRBV27, the J gene TRBJ2-3; 8 bases align to TRBD2. CDR3 length: 17 amino acids. V gave up 1 base and J gave up 3 bases; unmatched junction bases: 9. Per the germline V gene, CDR1 is MNHEY and CDR2 is SMNVEV (reference sequence).

The rearrangement joins TRBV30 to TRBJ2-3, with TRBD2 matching over 13 bases. CDR3 length: 17 residues. V was clipped by 0 bases and J by 3 bases; unmatched bases: 6. CDR1 and CDR2 (germline): GTSNPN, SVGIG (reference sequence). CDR3 amino acids: CAWSVPRTSGSTDTQYF. DNA of the CDR3: TGTGCCTGGAGTGTTCCTCGGACTAGCGGGAGTACAGATACGCAGTATTTT.

The chain couples TRBV5-1 to TRBJ1-6; weak D call: TRBD1 (5 bases). The germline V gene encodes CDR1 SGHRS and CDR2 YFSETQ. The CDR3 runs 13 residues. Trimming shortened V by 3 bases and J by 7 bases, and 8 bases separated the two germline ends. CDR3 protein: CASSYDSNSPLHF. CDR3 nucleotides: TGCGCCAGCAGCTATGACAGCAATTCACCCCTCCACTTT. Combining the CDR3 with reference TRBV5-1 and TRBJ1-6 gives the whole variable domain KAGVTQTPRYLIKTRGQQVTLSCSPISGHRSVSWYQQTPGQGLQFLFEYFSETQRNKGNFPGRFSGRQFSNSRSEMNVSTLELGDSALYLCASSYDSNSPLHFGNGTRLTVT.

The chain has TRBV5-1 and TRBJ2-7; D perhaps matches TRBD2 (5 bases). The V gene lost 5 bases and the J gene lost 3 bases, with 6 bases spanning the gap. CDR3 length equals 11 residues. Germline V gives CDR1 SGHRS, CDR2 YFSETQ. CDR3 in amino acids: CASSGSYEQYF. The CDR3 DNA is TGCGCCAGCAGTGGGAGCTACGAGCAGTACTTC. Full variable domain (remainder filled in from reference TRBV5-1 and TRBJ2-7): KAGVTQTPRYLIKTRGQQVTLSCSPISGHRSVSWYQQTPGQGLQFLFEYFSETQRNKGNFPGRFSGRQFSNSRSEMNVSTLELGDSALYLCASSGSYEQYFGPGTRLTVT.

The V and J genes are TRBV9 and TRBJ2-7; TRBD2 is a possible D gene (5 bases). V dropped 3 bases and J dropped 2 bases, with 12 bases sitting between them. The germline gives CDR1 SGDLS, CDR2 YYNGEE. The CDR3 totals 14 residues. CDR3 sequence reads: CASSAGKRTYEQYF. The CDR3 nucleotides are TGTGCCAGCAGCGCCGGGAAAAGGACCTACGAGCAGTACTTC.

V is TRBV7-9 and J is TRBJ2-4; 9 bases fit TRBD1. The CDR3 extends over 14 amino acids. V lost 2 bases and J lost 8; bases outside the gene matches: 4. CDR1 is SEHNR and CDR2 is FQNEAQ in the germline V gene (reference sequence). The CDR3 DNA reads TGTGCCAGCAGCTTATCGGGACAGGGAGACATTCAGTACTTC. Protein sequence: CASSLSGQGDIQYF.

The chain employs TRBV25-1 and TRBJ2-5; no reliable D call. This CDR3 spans 16 amino acids. The germline V gene encodes CDR1 MGHDK and CDR2 SYGVNS. V was shortened by 0 bases and J by 0 bases, with 11 bases between the two germline ends. The CDR3 protein is CASSEYYGAYQETQYF. Here the CDR3 DNA reads TGTGCCAGCAGTGAATATTACGGAGCATACCAAGAGACCCAGTACTTC.

Regarding this clone: Other DNA sequences in the sample encode the same CDR3. The J gene is TRBJ2-7, the V gene TRBV11-2, with TRBD1 as a possible D gene (5 bases). The CDR3 extends over 12 amino acids. Germline V CDR1 and CDR2: SGHAT, FQNNGV. V shed 0 bases and J shed 6 bases, with 6 bases lying between them. CDR3 sequence reads: CASSLDQGEQYF. CDR3 sequence (DNA): TGTGCCAGCAGCTTAGATCAGGGCGAGCAGTACTTC.

This clone was picked up a small number of times. The chain combines TRBV29-1 with TRBJ2-5, with D tentatively TRBD2 (6 bases). CDR3 size: 16 residues. V lost 4 bases, J lost 0 bases, and 18 bases lay in between. In germline, CDR1 is SQVTM, CDR2 ANQGSEA. The CDR3 DNA reads as TGCAGCGTTGTACGTGGCGGGATAGGATACCAAGAGACCCAGTACTTC. It encodes CSVVRGGIGYQETQYF.

V usage is TRBV5-1 and J usage is TRBJ2-7; 13 bases fit TRBD2. The CDR3 is 17 residues long. Germline V lookup: CDR1 SGHRS, CDR2 YFSETQ. The V gene end was trimmed by 4 bases and the J gene end by 4 bases; junction bases not matched to a gene: 11. The CDR3 region is CASSPTLAGGRFYEQYF. The CDR3 DNA reads TGCGCCAGCAGCCCAACACTAGCGGGGGGGCGTTTTTACGAGCAGTACTTC.